This note documents a single TCR beta chain sequence. Its target is not known. The data derive from a study of PD-1 blockade in mismatch repair-deficient tumors. Background on the study: Patients had eleven to twelve mismatch repair-deficient cancer types, all previously treated and progressing.

TCRs were sequenced from a few patients responding to pembrolizumab. This CDR3 has 14 residues. CDR1 and CDR2 (germline): SQVTM, ANQGSEA. The junction had 5 bases not matched to a gene; V was cut back by 4 bases and J by 2 bases. Sequencing used immunoSEQ multiplex PCR; TCRdb keeps in-frame clones, though not all of them. Of 60,000 to 65,000 clones in the sample, around 88% are singletons; the top ten hold about 15%. Study findings and constraints: Tumor-resident clones, often absent from pretreatment blood, expanded after pembrolizumab and then contracted.

Source: peripheral blood, taken 52 weeks after starting pembrolizumab. This sequence joins TRBV29-1 and TRBJ2-3, with 8 bases fitting TRBD2. This TCR came from an adult with mismatch repair-deficient cancer. CDR3 sequence reads: CSVVGGAITDTQYF. DNA of the CDR3: TGCAGCGTTGTCGGGGGGGCCATCACAGATACGCAGTATTTT.